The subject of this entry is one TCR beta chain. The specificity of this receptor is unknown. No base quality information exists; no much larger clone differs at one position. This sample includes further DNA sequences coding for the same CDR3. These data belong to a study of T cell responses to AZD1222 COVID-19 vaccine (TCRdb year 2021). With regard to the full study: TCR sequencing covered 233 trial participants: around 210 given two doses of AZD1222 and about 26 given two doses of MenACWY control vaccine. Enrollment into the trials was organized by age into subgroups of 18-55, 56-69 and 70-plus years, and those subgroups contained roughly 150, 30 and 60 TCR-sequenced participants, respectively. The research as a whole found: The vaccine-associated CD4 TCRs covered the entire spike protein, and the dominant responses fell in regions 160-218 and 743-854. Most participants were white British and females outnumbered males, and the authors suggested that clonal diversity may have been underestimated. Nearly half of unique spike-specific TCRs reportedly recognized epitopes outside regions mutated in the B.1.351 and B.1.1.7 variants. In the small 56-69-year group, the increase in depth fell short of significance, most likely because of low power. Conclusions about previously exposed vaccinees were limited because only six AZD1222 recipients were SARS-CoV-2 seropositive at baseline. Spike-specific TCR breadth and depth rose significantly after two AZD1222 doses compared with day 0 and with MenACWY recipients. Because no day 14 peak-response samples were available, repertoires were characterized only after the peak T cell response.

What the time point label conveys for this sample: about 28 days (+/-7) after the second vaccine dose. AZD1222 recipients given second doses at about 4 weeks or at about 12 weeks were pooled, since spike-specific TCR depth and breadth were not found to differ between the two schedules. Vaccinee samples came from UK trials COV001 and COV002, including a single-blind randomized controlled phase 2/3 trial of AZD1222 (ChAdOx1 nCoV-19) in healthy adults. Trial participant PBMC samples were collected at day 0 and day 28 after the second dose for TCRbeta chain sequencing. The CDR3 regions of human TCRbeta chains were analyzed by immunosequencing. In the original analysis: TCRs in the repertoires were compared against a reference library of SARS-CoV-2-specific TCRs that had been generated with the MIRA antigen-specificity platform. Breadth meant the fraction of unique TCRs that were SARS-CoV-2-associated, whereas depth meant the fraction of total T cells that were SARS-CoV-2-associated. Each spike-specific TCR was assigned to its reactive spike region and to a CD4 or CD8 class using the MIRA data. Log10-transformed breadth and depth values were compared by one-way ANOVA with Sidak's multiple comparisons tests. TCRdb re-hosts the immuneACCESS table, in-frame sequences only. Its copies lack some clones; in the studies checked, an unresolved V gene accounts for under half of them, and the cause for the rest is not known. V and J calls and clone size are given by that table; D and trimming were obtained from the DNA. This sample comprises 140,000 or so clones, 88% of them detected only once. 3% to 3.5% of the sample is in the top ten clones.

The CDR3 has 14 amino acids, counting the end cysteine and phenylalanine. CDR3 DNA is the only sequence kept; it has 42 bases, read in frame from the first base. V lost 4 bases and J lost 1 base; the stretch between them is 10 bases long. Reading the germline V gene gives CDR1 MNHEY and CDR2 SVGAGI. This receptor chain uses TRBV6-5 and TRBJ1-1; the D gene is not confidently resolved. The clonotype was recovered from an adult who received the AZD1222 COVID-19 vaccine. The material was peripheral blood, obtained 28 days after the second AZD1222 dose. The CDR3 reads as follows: CASSSRTGNTEAFF. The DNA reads TGTGCCAGCAGTTCCCGGACGGGGAACACTGAAGCTTTCTTT.